This TCR beta chain was recorded in a study of neoadjuvant anti-PD-1 for oral cavity cancer (dated by TCRdb to the early 2020s). The study in broad terms: Three to four biweekly doses of nivolumab at 3 mg/kg were mostly administered to patients before curative-intent surgical resection. Patients with complete response, partial response or stable disease by RECIST 1.1 were defined as responders, whereas patients with progression were defined as non-responders. Patients without progression received a fourth nivolumab dose around day 43 and underwent definitive surgical resection on days 50-56. A 33% response rate was observed in the parent correlative cohort, in which over nine patients were included. Findings and caveats that apply to the study as a whole: TCR analyses included only a few patients per response group, and the authors called for larger cohorts for validation. Higher pretreatment blood Treg/Th17 ratios correlated with both higher pretreatment blood TCRbeta clonality and lower post-treatment tumor TCRbeta clonality. After neoadjuvant nivolumab, significantly higher T cell clonality (Gini index) was found within PBMCs in non-responders than in responders.

This clone has only one observation. Its antigen is currently not known. There are no base qualities to consult, and no much larger clone falls within one base. V lost 6 bases and J lost 5 bases, and the count of bases not matched to a germline gene is 12. Its CDR3 holds 14 amino acids, cysteine through phenylalanine. Just the 42-base CDR3 DNA is kept, in frame starting at base 1. CDR1 and CDR2 are read off the germline V gene (reference sequence) as GTSNPN and SVGIG. PBMC libraries used mostly about 0.5 ug of input genomic DNA for deep sequencing, with six replicates per sample. The immunoSEQ hsTCRbeta kit was used to prepare TCRbeta libraries, following the manufacturer's instructions. The completed libraries were mixed into a single pool at 3 nM, then sequenced with an Illumina NovaSeq 6000 S4 flow cell. The source study handled its data this way. Raw data preprocessing and quality control were performed with the immunoSEQ Analyzer. The analysis was restricted to productive rearrangements, with each unique CDR3 amino acid sequence defining a clonotype. Repertoire clonality was estimated as the Gini-Simpson index, computed with the R package tcR. Gini indices were compared with Student's t test, and associations with tumor size change were assessed by Pearson correlation. TCRdb limited this immuneACCESS table to in-frame rearrangements with V and J called. A share of clones is missing; checked studies link under half to unresolved V genes, and the rest is unexplained. V and J calls and clone size are copied from that table; D and trimming were computed from the DNA. The sample table shows some 66,000 clones, and about four fifths are seen once. The ten largest clones capture approximately 3.6% of the sample.

In the paper's terms, the time point label means: before neoadjuvant nivolumab. Patients had been newly diagnosed with stage II-IVA oral cavity squamous cell carcinoma, and no prior systemic or radiation treatment had been given to the patients. Everyone in the cohort had locally advanced, HPV-negative oral cavity squamous cell carcinoma. Peripheral blood mononuclear cells were analyzed directly and were not maintained or expanded in culture. Samples came from a longitudinal correlative study of a single-arm phase II trial of neoadjuvant nivolumab in oral cavity squamous cell carcinoma. Subject-matched pre- and post-treatment PBMCs and tumors from three responders and three non-responders underwent genomic DNA-based TCRbeta sequencing. Peripheral blood mononuclear cells were collected before nivolumab treatment and were collected again after treatment, at the time of surgery. The Maxwell RSC DNA from Cells kit was used to extract genomic DNA from PBMCs.

Material: PBMCs, obtained before nivolumab (anti-PD-1) treatment. Here the chain combines TRBV30 and TRBJ2-5; the junction holds 7 bases that match TRBD2. This sequence originates from a person between 40 and 79 years old with oral cavity squamous cell carcinoma. The CDR3 is CACPSGGSRETQYF. The DNA sequence is TGTGCCTGCCCCTCGGGCGGGAGTCGGGAGACCCAGTACTTC. With all but the CDR3 taken from the reference TRBV30 and TRBJ2-5 genes, the full variable domain is: SQTIHQWPATLVQPVGSPLSLECTVEGTSNPNLYWYRQAAGRGLQLLFYSVGIGQISSEVPQNLSASRPQDRQFILSSKKLLLSDSGFYLCACPSGGSRETQYFGPGTRLLVL.